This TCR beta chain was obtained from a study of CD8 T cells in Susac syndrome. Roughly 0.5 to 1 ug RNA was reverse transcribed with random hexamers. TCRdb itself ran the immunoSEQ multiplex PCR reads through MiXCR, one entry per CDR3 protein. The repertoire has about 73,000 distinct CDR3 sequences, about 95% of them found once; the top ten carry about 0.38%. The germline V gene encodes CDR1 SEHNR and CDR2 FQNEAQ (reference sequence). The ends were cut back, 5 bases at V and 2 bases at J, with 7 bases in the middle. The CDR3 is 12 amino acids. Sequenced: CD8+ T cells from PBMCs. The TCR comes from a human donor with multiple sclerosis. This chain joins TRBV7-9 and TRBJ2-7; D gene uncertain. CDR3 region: CASSPPAYEQYF. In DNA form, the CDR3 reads TGTGCCAGCAGCCCCCCAGCCTACGAGCAGTACTTC. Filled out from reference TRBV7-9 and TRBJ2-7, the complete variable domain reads DTGVSQNPRHKITKRGQNVTFRCDPISEHNRLYWYRQTLGQGPEFLTYFQNEAQLEKSRLLSDRFSAERPKGSFSTLEIQRTEQGDSAMYLCASSPPAYEQYFGPGTRLTVT.